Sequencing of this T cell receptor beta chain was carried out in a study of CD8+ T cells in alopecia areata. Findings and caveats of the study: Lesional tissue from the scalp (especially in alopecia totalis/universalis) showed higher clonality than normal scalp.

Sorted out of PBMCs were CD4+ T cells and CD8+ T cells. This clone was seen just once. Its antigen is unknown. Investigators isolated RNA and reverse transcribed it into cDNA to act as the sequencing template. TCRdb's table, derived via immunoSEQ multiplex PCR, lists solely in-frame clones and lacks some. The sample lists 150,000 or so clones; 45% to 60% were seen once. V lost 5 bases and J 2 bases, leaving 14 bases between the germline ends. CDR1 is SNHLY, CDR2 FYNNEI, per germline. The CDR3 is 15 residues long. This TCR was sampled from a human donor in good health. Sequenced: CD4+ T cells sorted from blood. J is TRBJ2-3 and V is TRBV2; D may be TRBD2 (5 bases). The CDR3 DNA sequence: TGTGCCAGCAGTCCGAACAGCGGAAACACAGATACGCAGTATTTT. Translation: CASSPNSGNTDTQYF.